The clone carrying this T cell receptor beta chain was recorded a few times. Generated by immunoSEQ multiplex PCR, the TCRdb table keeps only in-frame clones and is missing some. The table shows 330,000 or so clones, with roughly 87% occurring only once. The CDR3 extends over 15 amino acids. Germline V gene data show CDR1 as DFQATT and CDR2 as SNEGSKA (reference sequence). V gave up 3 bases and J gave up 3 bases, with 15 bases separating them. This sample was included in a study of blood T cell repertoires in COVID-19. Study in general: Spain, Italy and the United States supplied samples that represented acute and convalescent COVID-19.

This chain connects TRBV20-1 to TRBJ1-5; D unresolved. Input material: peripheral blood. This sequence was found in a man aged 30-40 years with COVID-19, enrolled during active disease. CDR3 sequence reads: CSASPVAGDNQPQHF. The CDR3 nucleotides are TGCAGTGCTAGTCCGGTCGCAGGTGACAATCAGCCCCAGCATTTT.